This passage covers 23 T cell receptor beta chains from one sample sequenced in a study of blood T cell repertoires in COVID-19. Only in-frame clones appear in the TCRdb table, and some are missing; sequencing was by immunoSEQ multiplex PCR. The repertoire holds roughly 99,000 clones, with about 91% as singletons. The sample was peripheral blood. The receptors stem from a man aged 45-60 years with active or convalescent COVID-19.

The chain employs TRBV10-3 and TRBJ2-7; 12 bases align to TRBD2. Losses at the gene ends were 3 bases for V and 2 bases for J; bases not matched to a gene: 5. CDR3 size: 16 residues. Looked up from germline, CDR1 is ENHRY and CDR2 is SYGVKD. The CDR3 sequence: CAISDWTSGETYEQYF. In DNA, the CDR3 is TGTGCCATCAGTGATTGGACTAGCGGGGAAACCTACGAGCAGTACTTC.

CDR3 sequence: CASSPIEDRNYGYTF. The CDR3, as DNA: TGTGCCAGCTCTCCGATAGAGGACAGAAACTATGGCTACACCTTC. The chain recombines TRBV18 with TRBJ1-2, with D tentatively TRBD1 (6 bases). The CDR3 sequence is 15 residues long. CDR1 is KGHSH, CDR2 LQKENI, per germline. Trimming shortened V by 6 bases and J by 2 bases, and 16 bases separated the two germline ends.

Here the CDR3 DNA reads TGTGCCAGCAGCCATTTACAGAACACTGAAGCTTTCTTT. Translated, it gives CASSHLQNTEAFF. J is TRBJ1-1 and V is TRBV3-1 (or the pseudogene TRBV3-2); D gene ambiguous. Trimming cost V 3 bases and J 1 base, with 6 bases left between them. Germline CDR1 and CDR2: LGHDT and YNNKEL (reference sequence). The CDR3 is 13 amino acids.

In DNA form, the CDR3 reads TGTGCCAGCAGCTTGGCCGGGACAGGGGGCGAGACCCAGTACTTC. Protein sequence: CASSLAGTGGETQYF. The chain uses TRBV5-4 and TRBJ2-5, with 12 bases that match TRBD1. V trimming: 0 bases; J trimming: 5 bases; junction bases outside the gene matches: 2. The germline gives CDR1 SGHNT, CDR2 YYREEE (reference sequence). The CDR3 has 15 amino acids. Full variable domain (remainder filled in from reference TRBV5-4 and TRBJ2-5): ETGVTQSPTHLIKTRGQQVTLRCSSQSGHNTVSWYQQALGQGPQFIFQYYREEENGRGNFPPRFSGLQFPNYSSELNVNALELDDSALYLCASSLAGTGGETQYFGPGTRLLVL.

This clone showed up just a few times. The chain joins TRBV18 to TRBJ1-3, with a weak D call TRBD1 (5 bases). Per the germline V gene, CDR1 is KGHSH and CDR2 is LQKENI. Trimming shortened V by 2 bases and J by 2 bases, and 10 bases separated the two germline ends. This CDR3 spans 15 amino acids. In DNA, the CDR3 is TGTGCCAGCTCACCAGTCCCGGGGGCTGGAAACACCATATATTTT. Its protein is CASSPVPGAGNTIYF. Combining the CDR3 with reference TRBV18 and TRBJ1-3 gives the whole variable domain NAGVMQNPRHLVRRRGQEARLRCSPMKGHSHVYWYRQLPEEGLKFMVYLQKENIIDESGMPKERFSAEFPKEGPSILRIQQVVRGDSAAYFCASSPVPGAGNTIYFGEGSWLTVV.

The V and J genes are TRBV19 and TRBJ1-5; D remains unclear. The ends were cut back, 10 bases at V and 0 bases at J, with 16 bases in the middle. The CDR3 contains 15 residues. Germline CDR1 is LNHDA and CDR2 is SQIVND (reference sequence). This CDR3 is CATRGFTYSNQPQHF. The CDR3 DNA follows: TGTGCCACTCGGGGTTTCACTTATAGCAATCAGCCCCAGCATTTT.

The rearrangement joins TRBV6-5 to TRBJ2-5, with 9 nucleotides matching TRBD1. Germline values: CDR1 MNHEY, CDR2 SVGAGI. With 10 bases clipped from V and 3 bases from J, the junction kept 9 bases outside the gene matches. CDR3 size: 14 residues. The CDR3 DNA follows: TGTGCCACCAGGACAGGGGTGTTGGAAGAGACCCAGTACTTC. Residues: CATRTGVLEETQYF.

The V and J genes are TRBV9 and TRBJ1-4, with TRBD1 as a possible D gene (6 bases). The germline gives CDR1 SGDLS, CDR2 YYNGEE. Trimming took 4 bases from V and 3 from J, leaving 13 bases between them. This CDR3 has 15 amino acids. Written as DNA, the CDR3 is TGTGCCAGCAGCCCAGGGGTCTTATCTAATGAAAAACTGTTTTTT. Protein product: CASSPGVLSNEKLFF.

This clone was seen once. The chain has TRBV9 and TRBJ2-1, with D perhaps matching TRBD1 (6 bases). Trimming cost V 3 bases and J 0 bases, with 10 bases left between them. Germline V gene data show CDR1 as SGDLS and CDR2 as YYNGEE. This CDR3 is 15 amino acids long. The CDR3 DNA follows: TGTGCCAGCAGCGAACAGGGAAACTCCTACAATGAGCAGTTCTTC. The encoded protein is CASSEQGNSYNEQFF.

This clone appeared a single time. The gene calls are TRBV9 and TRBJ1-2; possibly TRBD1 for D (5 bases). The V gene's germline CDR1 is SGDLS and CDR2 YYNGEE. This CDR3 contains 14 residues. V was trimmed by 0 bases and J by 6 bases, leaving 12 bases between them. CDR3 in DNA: TGTGCCAGCAGCGTAGCAGGGAATAAAGATGGCTACACCTTC. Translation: CASSVAGNKDGYTF.

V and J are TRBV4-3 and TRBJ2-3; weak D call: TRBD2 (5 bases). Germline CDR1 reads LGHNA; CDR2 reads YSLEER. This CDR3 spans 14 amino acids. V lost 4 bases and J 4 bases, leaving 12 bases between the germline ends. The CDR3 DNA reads TGCGCCAGCAGCCCCTCTGAGGGTGCAGATACGCAGTATTTT. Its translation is CASSPSEGADTQYF.

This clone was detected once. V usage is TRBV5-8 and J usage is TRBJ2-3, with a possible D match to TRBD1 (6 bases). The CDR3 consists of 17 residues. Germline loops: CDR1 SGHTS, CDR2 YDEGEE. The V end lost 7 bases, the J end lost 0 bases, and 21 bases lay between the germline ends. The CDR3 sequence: CASPNSGTSFSTDTQYF. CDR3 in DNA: TGTGCCAGCCCCAACTCTGGGACATCATTTAGCACAGATACGCAGTATTTT.

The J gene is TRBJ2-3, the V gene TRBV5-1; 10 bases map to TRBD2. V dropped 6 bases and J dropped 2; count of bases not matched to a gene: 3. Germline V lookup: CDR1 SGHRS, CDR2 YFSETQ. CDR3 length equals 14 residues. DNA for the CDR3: TGCGCCAGCACAACTAGCGGGGCCACAGATACGCAGTATTTT. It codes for CASTTSGATDTQYF.

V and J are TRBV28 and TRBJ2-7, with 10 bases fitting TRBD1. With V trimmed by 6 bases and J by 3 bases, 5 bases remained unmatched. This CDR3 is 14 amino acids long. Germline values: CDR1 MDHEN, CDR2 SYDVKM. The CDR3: CASRPGQGGYEQYF. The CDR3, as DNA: TGTGCCAGCAGACCTGGACAGGGGGGCTACGAGCAGTACTTC.

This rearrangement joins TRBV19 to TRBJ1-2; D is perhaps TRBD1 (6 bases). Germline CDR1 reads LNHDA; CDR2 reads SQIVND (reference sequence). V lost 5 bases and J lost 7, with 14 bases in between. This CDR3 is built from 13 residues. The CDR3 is CASSDTGFGGYTF. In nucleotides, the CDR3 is TGTGCCAGTAGTGATACAGGGTTCGGTGGCTACACCTTC.

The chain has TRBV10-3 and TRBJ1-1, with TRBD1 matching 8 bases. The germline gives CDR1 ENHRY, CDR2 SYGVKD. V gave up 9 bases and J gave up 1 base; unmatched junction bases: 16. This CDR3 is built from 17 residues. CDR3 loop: CAIRPQGSGTGNTEAFF. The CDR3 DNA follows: TGTGCCATTCGCCCGCAGGGGTCCGGGACAGGGAACACTGAAGCTTTCTTT.

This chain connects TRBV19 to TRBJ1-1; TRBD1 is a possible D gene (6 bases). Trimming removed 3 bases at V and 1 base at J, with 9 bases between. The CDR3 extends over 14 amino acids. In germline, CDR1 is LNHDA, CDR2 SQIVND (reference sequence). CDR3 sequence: CASSIYRENTEAFF. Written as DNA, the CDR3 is TGTGCCAGTAGTATTTACAGGGAGAACACTGAAGCTTTCTTT.

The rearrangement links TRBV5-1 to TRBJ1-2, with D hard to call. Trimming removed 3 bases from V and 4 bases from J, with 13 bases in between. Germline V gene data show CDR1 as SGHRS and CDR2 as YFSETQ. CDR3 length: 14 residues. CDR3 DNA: TGCGCCAGCAGCTGGACTCTAGGAGGCTATGGCTACACCTTC. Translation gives CASSWTLGGYGYTF.

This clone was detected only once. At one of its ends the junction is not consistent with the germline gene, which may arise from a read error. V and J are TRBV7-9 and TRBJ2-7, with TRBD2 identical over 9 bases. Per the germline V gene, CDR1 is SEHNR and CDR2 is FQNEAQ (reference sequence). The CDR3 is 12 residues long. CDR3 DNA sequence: TGTGCCAGCAGTAATATGGAGGCGGGAGGGGACTTC. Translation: CASSNMEAGGDF. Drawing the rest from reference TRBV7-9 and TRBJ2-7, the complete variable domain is DTGVSQNPRHKITKRGQNVTFRCDPISEHNRLYWYRQTLGQGPEFLTYFQNEAQLEKSRLLSDRFSAERPKGSFSTLEIQRTEQGDSAMYLCASSNMEAGGDFGPGTRLTVT.

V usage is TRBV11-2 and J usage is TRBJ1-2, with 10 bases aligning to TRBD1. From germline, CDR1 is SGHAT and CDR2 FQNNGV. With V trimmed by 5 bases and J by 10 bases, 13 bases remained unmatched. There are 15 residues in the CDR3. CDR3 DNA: TGTGCCAGCAGCGTGGACAGGGGGGGGACAGTTGACTACACCTTC. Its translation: CASSVDRGGTVDYTF.

Here the CDR3 reads CASRRQGRGGYTF. The CDR3 DNA sequence: TGTGCCAGCAGGAGACAGGGTCGCGGTGGCTACACCTTC. The chain recombines TRBV6-6 with TRBJ1-2, with 7 bases lining up with TRBD1. This CDR3 is 13 amino acids long. The V segment lost 6 bases and the J segment 7 bases; nucleotides outside the gene matches: 8. Germline loops: CDR1 MNHNY, CDR2 SVGAGI (reference sequence).

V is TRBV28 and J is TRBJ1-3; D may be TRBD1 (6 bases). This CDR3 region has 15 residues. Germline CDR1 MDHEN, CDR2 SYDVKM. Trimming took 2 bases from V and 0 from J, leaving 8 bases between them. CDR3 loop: CASSLGQFSGNTIYF. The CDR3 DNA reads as TGTGCCAGCAGTTTAGGACAGTTCTCTGGAAACACCATATATTTT.

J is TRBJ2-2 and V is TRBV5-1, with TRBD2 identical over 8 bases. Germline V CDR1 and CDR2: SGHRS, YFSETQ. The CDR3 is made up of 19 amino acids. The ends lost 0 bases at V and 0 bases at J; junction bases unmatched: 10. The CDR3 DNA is TGCGCCAGCAGCTTGGGAAGCGGGAGCCTCGCTTCGAACACCGGGGAGCTGTTTTTT. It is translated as CASSLGSGSLASNTGELFF.